The present entry profiles one T cell receptor (beta chain) with its context. This sample is drawn from a study of shared T cell receptors in the human thymus. Libraries were prepared by immunoSEQ multiplex PCR; TCRdb keeps only in-frame clonotypes and omits some of them. The sample lists 640,000 or so clones; 70% to 90% were seen once. The J segment lost 2 bases and the V segment lost 8 bases, leaving 9 bases of the junction unmatched. The germline V gene encodes CDR1 GTSNPN and CDR2 SVGIG (reference sequence). The CDR3 runs 14 residues. These data were likewise used in another study, on human thymus T cells. According to that study: Healthy Finnish infants undergoing corrective surgery for congenital heart defects provided the donor material. Blood and thymic repertoires both appeared biased in V and J gene usage.

The TCR was taken from a boy under two years old with a congenital heart defect. The sequencing sample was made of thymocytes. The chain recombines TRBV30 with TRBJ2-1, with TRBD1 matching over 7 bases. The CDR3 sequence is CATKRQGTYNEQFF. The CDR3 DNA reads TGTGCCACCAAGAGACAGGGTACCTACAATGAGCAGTTCTTC.